This is a list of T cell receptor beta chains from one sample in a study of read filtering for tumor transcriptome and immune sequencing. TCRdb re-derived calls from the reads in MiXCR, one entry per CDR3 protein. This table holds about 57,000 distinct CDR3 sequences, under 25% found once. What was sequenced was a population of CD138-negative cells sorted from bone marrow. These receptor sequences come from a donor over 35 with multiple myeloma. CDR3s include the opening cysteine and the closing phenylalanine or tryptophan. D genes are given only for firm matches. Part of the rows lack a size; the others show once, few, many or a class for expanded clones.

>many|TRBV3-1|-|11|TRBJ2-4
CASSQGYIQYF
TGTGCCAGCAGCCAAGGGTACATTCAGTACTTC
>many|TRBV5-1|-|14|TRBJ2-2
CASSRTASPGELFF
TGCGCCAGCAGCAGGACAGCTAGCCCCGGGGAGCTGTTTTTT
>few|TRBV20-1|TRBD1|14|TRBJ1-3
CSAQQGDHGNTIYF
TGCAGTGCTCAACAGGGGGATCATGGAAACACCATATATTTT
>many|TRBV24-1|-|13|TRBJ2-2
CATSDFEVGELFF
TGTGCCACCAGTGATTTTGAGGTCGGGGAGCTGTTTTTT
>medium-sized|TRBV12-3/TRBV12-4|TRBD2|14|TRBJ2-1
CASSLGTSNNEQFF
TGTGCCAGCAGTTTAGGGACTAGCAACAATGAGCAGTTCTTC
>-|TRBV20-1|-|14|TRBJ1-1
CSAQSQGKGTEAFF
TGCAGTGCTCAATCCCAGGGTAAAGGGACTGAAGCTTTCTTT
>many|TRBV6-1|TRBD2|16|TRBJ2-3
CASSELKRGNTDTQYF
TGTGCCAGCAGTGAACTGAAGCGGGGAAACACAGATACGCAGTATTTT
>many|TRBV4-1|TRBD1|15|TRBJ2-7
CASSPGNRGIYEQYF
TGCGCCAGCAGCCCTGGGAACAGGGGTATCTACGAGCAGTACTTC
>-|TRBV27|-|13|TRBJ2-7
CASSSTGPYEQYF
TGTGCCAGCAGTTCGACAGGCCCCTACGAGCAGTACTTC
>-|TRBV7-3|-|15|TRBJ2-2
CASSLGQTNTWELFF
TGTGCCAGCAGCTTAGGACAGACGAACACCTGGGAGCTGTTTTTT
>many|TRBV20-1|-|10|TRBJ2-1
CSARDHEQFF
TGCAGTGCTAGAGATCATGAGCAGTTCTTC
>few|TRBV28|-|14|TRBJ1-2
CASSPGDGPYGYTF
TGTGCCAGCAGTCCAGGGGACGGCCCCTATGGCTACACCTTC
>many|TRBV5-1|TRBD2|16|TRBJ2-5
CASSARLAGGPETQYF
TGCGCCAGCAGCGCGCGACTAGCGGGAGGGCCGGAGACCCAGTACTTC
>-|TRBV28|TRBD2|12|TRBJ2-7
CTSRPGGWQQYF
TGTACCAGCAGACCGGGGGGGTGGCAGCAGTACTTC
>few|TRBV12-5|-|14|TRBJ2-2
CASAARLNTGELFF
TGTGCTAGTGCCGCCAGGCTGAACACCGGGGAGCTGTTTTTT
>many|TRBV20-1|-|13|TRBJ2-1
CSAQGASGNEQFF
TGCAGTGCTCAGGGGGCTAGCGGGAATGAGCAGTTCTTC
>many|TRBV9|TRBD1|15|TRBJ2-3
CASSLRDSSADTQYF
TGTGCCAGCAGCCTAAGGGACAGCTCGGCAGATACGCAGTATTTT
>-|TRBV10-3|-|15|TRBJ2-1
CAISEGAGLSNEQFF
TGTGCCATCAGTGAAGGGGCAGGGTTAAGCAATGAGCAGTTCTTC
>-|TRBV5-1|-|13|TRBJ2-1
CASSPGRDNERFF
TGCGCCAGCAGCCCCGGCAGGGACAATGAGCGGTTCTTC
>many|TRBV5-1|TRBD2|13|TRBJ2-1
CASSWGLQNEQFF
TGCGCCAGCAGCTGGGGACTACAGAATGAGCAGTTCTTC
>many|TRBV7-9|-|16|TRBJ2-1
CASSRVALSSYNEQFF
TGTGCCAGCAGCCGGGTTGCCTTGAGCTCCTACAATGAGCAGTTCTTC
>many|TRBV28|-|13|TRBJ1-4
CASTPRLGEKLFF
TGTGCCAGCACCCCCCGGCTGGGGGAAAAACTGTTTTTT
>-|TRBV9|-|17|TRBJ1-4
CASSVESETDLNGKLFF
TGTGCCAGCAGCGTAGAAAGCGAGACAGACTTAAATGGCAAACTGTTTTTT
>many|TRBV7-8|-|17|TRBJ2-1
CASSLFPGGDSYNEQFF
TGTGCCAGCAGCTTATTCCCCGGAGGGGACTCCTACAATGAGCAGTTCTTC
>many|TRBV27|-|16|TRBJ2-7
CASSPLGQGGTYEQYF
TGTGCCAGCAGTCCCCTAGGACAGGGAGGGACCTACGAGCAGTACTTC
>many|TRBV11-2|-|18|TRBJ2-1
CASSPQPIYGQQFNEQFF
TGTGCCAGCAGCCCACAGCCAATCTACGGACAGCAGTTCAATGAGCAGTTCTTC
>few|TRBV1|-|20|TRBJ1-3
CTSSQVVGSGAAFSGNTIYF
-
>-|TRBV5-1|TRBD1|14|TRBJ1-4
CASRPGTGNENGIF
TGCGCCAGCCGTCCCGGGACAGGGAATGAAAATGGGATTTTT
>many|TRBV3-1|TRBD2|16|TRBJ2-1
CASSPDHSGNYNEQFF
TGTGCCAGCAGCCCCGACCATAGCGGGAACTACAATGAGCAGTTCTTC
>-|TRBV19|-|13|TRBJ2-7
CASSFTGMDEHYF
TGTGCCAGTAGCTTCACAGGGATGGACGAGCATTACTTC
>many|TRBV24-1|TRBD2|16|TRBJ2-5
CATSEGRLAGGKTQYF
TGTGCCACCAGTGAAGGGAGACTAGCGGGAGGGAAGACCCAGTACTTC
>many|TRBV27|-|13|TRBJ2-7
CASSYGSYYEQYF
TGTGCCAGCAGCTACGGGAGTTACTACGAGCAGTACTTC
>many|TRBV20-1|-|13|TRBJ1-1
CSARRTVNTEAFF
TGCAGTGCTAGACGGACAGTGAACACTGAAGCTTTCTTT
>many|TRBV11-2|-|17|TRBJ1-5
CASSPRQRMGENQPQHF
TGTGCCAGCAGCCCGCGACAGAGGATGGGCGAAAATCAGCCCCAGCATTTT
>many|TRBV5-1|TRBD1|15|TRBJ2-7
CASSPGQAITYEQYF
TGCGCCAGCAGCCCAGGACAGGCGATTACCTACGAGCAGTACTTC
>many|TRBV29-1|-|12|TRBJ1-4
CSVGKDGEKLFF
TGCAGCGTTGGGAAAGATGGTGAAAAACTGTTTTTT
>-|TRBV11-2|-|14|TRBJ2-7
CASRRQGLKYEQYF
TGTGCCAGCAGACGACAGGGACTCAAGTACGAGCAGTACTTC
>many|TRBV4-2|-|15|TRBJ2-3
CASSQQDGDTDTQYF
TGTGCCAGCAGCCAACAGGACGGGGACACAGATACGCAGTATTTT
>-|TRBV5-1|-|14|TRBJ2-2
CASRGEVDTGELFF
TGCGCCTCGAGGGGAGAAGTAGACACCGGGGAGCTGTTTTTT
>many|TRBV27|-|16|TRBJ2-7
CASSLSAGSVGMGQYF
TGTGCCAGCAGTTTATCGGCAGGCAGTGTGGGGATGGGGCAGTACTTC
>many|TRBV29-1|-|14|TRBJ1-1
CSVASPPGGTEAFF
TGCAGCGTTGCTTCTCCCCCGGGGGGGACTGAAGCTTTCTTT
>many|TRBV4-1|TRBD2|16|TRBJ2-1
CASSQDSGGSYNEQFF
TGCGCCAGCAGCCAAGACAGCGGGGGTTCCTACAATGAGCAGTTCTTC